The next 22 T cell receptor beta chains were all read from a single sample in a study of OX40 agonist ivuxolimab in advanced cancers. Sequenced by immunoSEQ multiplex PCR; TCRdb stores in-frame clones only, minus some. This sample carries some 81,000 clones, roughly 85% of them seen once, and the ten largest clones take roughly 0.66%. This sample comprised CD4+ or CD8+ T cells sorted from blood, obtained in a trial of the OX40 agonist ivuxolimab. These receptors all stem from an adult with an advanced solid tumor such as melanoma, head and neck, liver or kidney cancer.

The J gene is TRBJ1-4, the V gene TRBV6-1; D is unresolved. The germline gives CDR1 MNHNS, CDR2 SASEGT. The CDR3 consists of 16 residues. Trimming cost V 2 bases and J 0 bases, with 10 bases left between them. CDR3 residues: CASSELEGATNEKLFF. As DNA, the CDR3 is TGTGCCAGCAGTGAACTTGAGGGCGCAACTAATGAAAAACTGTTTTTT.

The chain carries TRBV5-1 and TRBJ2-1; 13 bases are a match to TRBD2. The CDR3 totals 16 residues. Germline values: CDR1 SGHRS, CDR2 YFSETQ. The junction had 10 bases not matched to a gene; V was cut back by 4 bases and J by 9 bases. The CDR3 sequence is CASSLSTSGGLGEQFF. CDR3 DNA sequence: TGCGCCAGCAGCCTCTCGACTAGCGGGGGGCTGGGTGAGCAGTTCTTC.

The chain combines TRBV6-5 with TRBJ1-4; weak D call: TRBD1 (5 bases). Trimming left V 6 bases short and J 4 bases short, with 12 bases between. The CDR3 has 14 amino acids. The V gene's germline CDR1 is MNHEY and CDR2 SVGAGI. The CDR3 loop is CASSPTANNEKLFF. As DNA, the CDR3 is TGTGCCAGCAGCCCGACAGCGAATAATGAAAAACTGTTTTTT.

The chain joins TRBV18 to TRBJ2-7; D is unresolved. The CDR3 spans 14 residues. Germline V lookup: CDR1 KGHSH, CDR2 LQKENI. Trimming took off 0 bases at V and 5 bases at J, with 11 bases between the two ends. The CDR3 nucleotides read TGTGCCAGCTCACCACCATCGACGGTCAACGAGCAGTACTTC. This encodes CASSPPSTVNEQYF.

This rearrangement joins TRBV19 to TRBJ2-7; 9 positions match TRBD2. CDR1 is LNHDA and CDR2 is SQIVND in the germline V gene (reference sequence). CDR3 size: 17 residues. The V segment lost 5 bases and the J segment 2 bases; nucleotides outside the gene matches: 13. The CDR3 DNA is TGTGCCAGTAGTCCCGCTAGCGGGGAATCTCTAACCTACGAGCAGTACTTC. Its translation is CASSPASGESLTYEQYF.

The genes are TRBV29-1 and TRBJ2-1; the match to TRBD1 covers 11 bases. This CDR3 has 14 residues. Trimming at V came to 4 bases and at J to 8 bases, leaving 7 bases not matched to a gene. Germline V lookup: CDR1 SQVTM, CDR2 ANQGSEA. The CDR3 bases are TGCAGCGTTGTCACCGGGACAGGGGGAGATGAGCAGTTCTTC. Residues: CSVVTGTGGDEQFF.

This chain connects TRBV29-1 to TRBJ2-1; D is perhaps TRBD2 (5 bases). Trimming shortened V by 7 bases and J by 2 bases, and 15 bases separated the two germline ends. The CDR3 is 14 residues long. The germline V gene has CDR1 SQVTM and CDR2 ANQGSEA. The CDR3 is CSGLPDYTYNEQFF. The CDR3 DNA reads TGCAGCGGCCTACCAGACTATACCTACAATGAGCAGTTCTTC.

The chain carries TRBV7-2 and TRBJ2-5, with 11 nucleotides matching TRBD2. From germline, CDR1 is SGHTA and CDR2 FQGNSA. This CDR3 comprises 15 residues. The ends lost 6 bases at V and 5 bases at J; junction bases unmatched: 8. Here the CDR3 DNA reads TGTGCCAGCAGGGGTAGCGGGGGGGTCTGGGAGACCCAGTACTTC. This encodes CASRGSGGVWETQYF.

The V call is TRBV10-2, the J call TRBJ1-4; no reliable D call. CDR1 is WSHSY, CDR2 SAAADI, per germline. With 6 bases removed from V and 3 bases from J, the gap between germline ends came to 5 bases. This CDR3 has 12 amino acids. The CDR3 nucleotides are TGCGCCAGCAGGGCACCTAATGAAAAACTGTTTTTT. Encoded protein: CASRAPNEKLFF.

The CDR3 sequence is CASSLRLSYNSPLHF. In DNA form, the CDR3 reads TGTGCCAGCAGCTTAAGGCTCTCCTATAATTCACCCCTCCACTTT. The chain joins TRBV7-2 to TRBJ1-6; D unclear. This CDR3 region has 15 residues. V dropped 2 bases and J dropped 0 bases, with 5 bases sitting between them. Germline V gene sequence: CDR1 SGHTA, CDR2 FQGNSA.

V usage is TRBV6-5 and J usage is TRBJ1-2, with D perhaps TRBD1 (6 bases). The CDR3 sequence is 15 residues long. V was clipped by 10 bases and J by 0 bases, with 18 bases between them. Germline V lookup: CDR1 MNHEY, CDR2 SVGAGI. CDR3 amino acids: CATWEGDATNYGYTF. The CDR3 DNA is TGTGCCACCTGGGAGGGGGACGCAACTAACTATGGCTACACCTTC.

This clone was seen once. V and J are TRBV27 and TRBJ2-3; either TRBD1 or TRBD2 may supply D (5 bases each). CDR1 and CDR2 (germline): MNHEY, SMNVEV (reference sequence). Trimming shortened V by 3 bases and J by 4 bases, and 11 bases separated the two germline ends. The CDR3 extends over 14 amino acids. The chain's CDR3 is CASSFAGTPDTQYF. In DNA form, the CDR3 reads TGTGCCAGCAGTTTTGCAGGGACCCCAGATACGCAGTATTTT.

This clone was detected only once. This sample includes further DNA sequences coding for the same CDR3. The chain recombines TRBV7-2 with TRBJ2-7; tentative D call: TRBD1 (5 bases). Trimming stripped 1 base from V and 3 bases from J, with 10 bases between. The CDR3 has 14 residues. CDR1 and CDR2 (germline): SGHTA, FQGNSA. The CDR3, as DNA: TGTGCCAGCAGCTTAGGCCCAGGGAACTACGAGCAGTACTTC. It is translated as CASSLGPGNYEQYF.

This chain links TRBV5-6 with TRBJ2-7; no clear D gene. CDR3 length equals 14 residues. CDR1 and CDR2 from the germline V gene are SGHDT and YYEEEE. Trimming took 4 bases from V and 0 from J, leaving 11 bases between them. The CDR3 sequence: CASSRWDISYEQYF. In nucleotides, the CDR3 is TGTGCCAGCAGCCGGTGGGATATCTCCTACGAGCAGTACTTC.

This sequence joins TRBV18 and TRBJ1-2; 9 bases map to TRBD1. After removal of 5 bases from V and 4 bases from J, the junction contained 8 bases not matched to a gene. The germline CDR1 and CDR2 sequences are KGHSH and LQKENI. CDR3 length: 15 residues. The CDR3 DNA reads TGTGCCAGCTCAGTCACCGGGACAGGGACCTATGGCTACACCTTC. The encoded protein is CASSVTGTGTYGYTF. The variable domain in full, completed from reference TRBV18 and TRBJ1-2, reads NAGVMQNPRHLVRRRGQEARLRCSPMKGHSHVYWYRQLPEEGLKFMVYLQKENIIDESGMPKERFSAEFPKEGPSILRIQQVVRGDSAAYFCASSVTGTGTYGYTFGSGTRLTVV.

CDR3 nucleotide sequence: TGTGCCAGCAGTCTGTCCCAAACCCTTCAAGAGACCCAGTACTTC. Its protein product is CASSLSQTLQETQYF. V is TRBV2 and J is TRBJ2-5; D not certain. The CDR3 loop spans 15 amino acids. Trimming removed 5 bases from V and 2 bases from J, with 15 bases in between. CDR1 is SNHLY and CDR2 is FYNNEI in the germline V gene.

The genes are TRBV6-5 and TRBJ1-3; D is ambiguous. The V gene's germline CDR1 is MNHEY and CDR2 SVGAGI. With 2 bases removed from V and 0 bases from J, the gap between germline ends came to 8 bases. This CDR3 comprises 15 residues. The CDR3 bases are TGTGCCAGCAGTTACGGCGGGGTCTCTGGAAACACCATATATTTT. Residues: CASSYGGVSGNTIYF.

The rearrangement links TRBV5-6 to TRBJ2-7, with no clear D. Trimming removed 0 bases from V and 2 bases from J, with 6 bases in between. The CDR3 spans 13 residues. CDR1 and CDR2 from the germline V gene are SGHDT and YYEEEE. CDR3 bases: TGTGCCAGCAGCTTGGAGAGCCCCTACGAGCAGTACTTC. This translates into CASSLESPYEQYF.

This clone is a singleton in its sample. The chain couples TRBV5-1 to TRBJ2-7, with D tentatively TRBD2 (5 bases). CDR3 length: 15 amino acids. The germline V and J ends were trimmed by 0 bases and 2 bases, with 12 bases remaining between them. The germline CDR1 and CDR2 sequences are SGHRS and YFSETQ. Here the CDR3 reads CASSLDQEVTYEQYF. The CDR3 DNA sequence: TGCGCCAGCAGCTTGGATCAGGAGGTTACCTACGAGCAGTACTTC.

CDR3 in amino acids: CASSYSSSRNTEAFF. CDR3 nucleotide sequence: TGTGCCAGCAGTTACTCTAGTTCCAGGAACACTGAAGCTTTCTTT. The chain uses TRBV6-5 and TRBJ1-1; no clear D. This CDR3 comprises 15 residues. Looked up from germline, CDR1 is MNHEY and CDR2 is SVGAGI. The ends were cut back, 0 bases at V and 1 base at J, with 9 bases in the middle.

V gene TRBV4-2 combines with J gene TRBJ2-5; D might be TRBD1 or TRBD2, each matching 6 bases. Trimming stripped 0 bases from V and 5 bases from J, with 13 bases between. Germline V gene data show CDR1 as LGHNA and CDR2 as YNFKEQ. This CDR3 spans 15 amino acids. The CDR3 DNA reads as TGTGCCAGCAGCCAAGATAGGCAGGGGAGGGAGACCCAGTACTTC. Translated: CASSQDRQGRETQYF.

V and J are TRBV19 and TRBJ2-3, with TRBD2 matching 7 bases. The V gene end was trimmed by 5 bases and the J gene end by 0 bases; junction bases not matched to a gene: 2. The CDR3 contains 14 residues. CDR1 and CDR2 (germline): LNHDA, SQIVND (reference sequence). The CDR3 region has the DNA TGTGCCAGTAGTTGGGGAGGGAGCACAGATACGCAGTATTTT. Protein sequence: CASSWGGSTDTQYF.